The next 22 T cell receptor beta chains were all read from a single sample in a study of T cell changes during pregnancy in multiple sclerosis. Some clones are missing from TCRdb's copy, which holds only in-frame ones; the method was immunoSEQ multiplex PCR. The table lists some 80,000 clones, nearly 95% of them singletons. The sample here was CD4+ T cells from peripheral blood mononuclear cells, taken after pregnancy. Source of these receptors: a female donor with multiple sclerosis, enrolled in a pregnancy study.

The chain uses TRBV7-2 and TRBJ2-3, with TRBD2 identical over 11 bases. Germline CDR1 and CDR2: SGHTA and FQGNSA. The ends lost 2 bases at V and 3 bases at J; junction bases unmatched: 1. The CDR3 totals 15 residues. CDR3 DNA: TGTGCCAGCAGCTTATTAGCGGGAGGGACAGATACGCAGTATTTT. Translated, it gives CASSLLAGGTDTQYF.

V usage is TRBV7-9 and J usage is TRBJ2-1, with 14 bases that match TRBD2. The length of the CDR3 is 17 residues. CDR1 SEHNR and CDR2 FQNEAQ come from the germline V gene (reference sequence). V lost 6 bases to trimming and J lost 12 bases; unmatched junction nucleotides: 16. The CDR3 coding sequence is TGTGCCAGCAGGGCTACTGTTCCGGGACTAGCGGGAGTTCGGCAGTTCTTC. This encodes CASRATVPGLAGVRQFF.

The chain has TRBV6-1 and TRBJ1-5; no reliable D call. The CDR3 covers 13 residues. The V and J ends lost 4 bases and 4 bases respectively, with 8 bases between them. The germline V gene has CDR1 MNHNS and CDR2 SASEGT. CDR3 residues: CASSASENQPQHF. CDR3 sequence (DNA): TGTGCCAGCAGTGCGTCAGAAAATCAGCCCCAGCATTTT.

The V and J genes are TRBV28 and TRBJ1-3; D uncertain. This CDR3 region has 14 residues. Trimming stripped 3 bases from V and 1 base from J, with 7 bases between. Per the germline V gene, CDR1 is MDHEN and CDR2 is SYDVKM. CDR3 in amino acids: CASSFWASGNTIYF. CDR3 bases: TGTGCCAGCAGTTTCTGGGCATCTGGAAACACCATATATTTT.

The rearrangement uses TRBV25-1 and TRBJ1-6; maybe TRBD1 (5 bases). CDR1 is MGHDK and CDR2 is SYGVNS in the germline V gene. V was shortened by 4 bases and J by 8 bases, with 21 bases between the two germline ends. This CDR3 is 17 amino acids long. The CDR3 reads CASSALRGGGVYSPLHF. The CDR3 coding sequence is TGTGCCAGCAGTGCCTTACGGGGGGGAGGCGTCTATTCACCCCTCCACTTT. The variable domain in full, completed from reference TRBV25-1 and TRBJ1-6, reads EADIYQTPRYLVIGTGKKITLECSQTMGHDKMYWYQQDPGMELHLIHYSYGVNSTEKGDLSSESTVSRIRTEHFPLTLESARPSHTSQYLCASSALRGGGVYSPLHFGNGTRLTVT.

This chain uses TRBV19 with TRBJ1-1; the D is unclear. V was clipped by 3 bases and J by 4 bases, with 15 bases between them. CDR3 size: 15 residues. CDR1 is LNHDA and CDR2 is SQIVND in the germline V gene (reference sequence). The CDR3 is CASSIVFGRITEAFF. The CDR3 region has the DNA TGTGCCAGTAGTATCGTTTTCGGCAGGATCACTGAAGCTTTCTTT.

V is TRBV11-2 and J is TRBJ2-1; 9 positions match TRBD2. The V gene's germline CDR1 is SGHAT and CDR2 FQNNGV. This CDR3 has 16 residues. The ends lost 9 bases at V and 7 bases at J; junction bases unmatched: 16. The CDR3 DNA reads as TGTGCCAGTCAGACCAGTGGCGGGAGGGCCTCGAATGAGCAGTTCTTC. Translating gives CASQTSGGRASNEQFF.

V usage is TRBV23-1 and J usage is TRBJ2-4, with D perhaps TRBD2 (6 bases). TRBV23-1 is an ORF for which the function is uncertain. Trimming pared 3 bases from V and 0 bases from J, leaving 15 bases between. This CDR3 spans 17 amino acids. The CDR3 spells CASSHRRGGLAKNIQYF. The DNA of the CDR3 is TGCGCCAGCAGTCACCGGAGGGGTGGGCTAGCCAAAAACATTCAGTACTTC.

The rearrangement links TRBV5-4 to TRBJ2-1, with 9 bases aligning to TRBD2. The CDR3 loop spans 14 amino acids. Germline values: CDR1 SGHNT, CDR2 YYREEE (reference sequence). The V segment lost 4 bases and the J segment 7 bases; nucleotides outside the gene matches: 6. The chain's CDR3 is CASSLAGRLNEQFF. CDR3 DNA: TGTGCCAGCAGCCTAGCGGGAAGGTTGAATGAGCAGTTCTTC.

The rearrangement links TRBV19 to TRBJ2-3; 9 bases line up with TRBD1. CDR3 size: 13 residues. V lost 5 bases, J lost 5 bases, and 2 bases stayed unmatched. CDR1 is LNHDA, CDR2 SQIVND, per germline (reference sequence). The CDR3 DNA follows: TGTGCCAGTAGTGTGGACAGGGGAGATACGCAGTATTTT. It codes for CASSVDRGDTQYF.

This rearrangement joins TRBV28 to TRBJ2-7; 10 bases match TRBD1. Trimming cost V 2 bases and J 6 bases; bases outside gene matches: 7. In germline, CDR1 is MDHEN, CDR2 SYDVKM. The CDR3 extends over 15 amino acids. CDR3 protein: CASSLERDRGGEQYF. CDR3 coding DNA: TGTGCCAGCAGTTTAGAACGGGACAGGGGAGGCGAGCAGTACTTC.

The J gene is TRBJ2-5, the V gene TRBV19; D unresolved. The V gene lost 2 bases and the J gene lost 0 bases, with 13 bases spanning the gap. The CDR3 runs 16 residues. The germline V gene encodes CDR1 LNHDA and CDR2 SQIVND (reference sequence). The CDR3 is CASSITPQSYQETQYF. The CDR3 DNA reads as TGTGCCAGTAGTATAACCCCCCAGTCGTACCAAGAGACCCAGTACTTC. The full variable domain, in which reference TRBV19 and TRBJ2-5 provide the parts outside the CDR3, is DGGITQSPKYLFRKEGQNVTLSCEQNLNHDAMYWYRQDPGQGLRLIYYSQIVNDFQKGDIAEGYSVSREKKESFPLTVTSAQKNPTAFYLCASSITPQSYQETQYFGPGTRLLVL.

The rearrangement joins TRBV14 to TRBJ1-1; D not resolved. V was pared by 0 bases and J by 7 bases, with 9 bases between. The CDR3 loop spans 13 amino acids. CDR1 is SGHDN, CDR2 FVKESK, per germline. The CDR3 DNA sequence: TGTGCCAGCAGCCAAGAAGTGTACAATGAAGCTTTCTTT. Translated: CASSQEVYNEAFF. The complete variable domain, with remaining parts taken from reference TRBV14 and TRBJ1-1, reads EAGVTQFPSHSVIEKGQTVTLRCDPISGHDNLYWYRRVMGKEIKFLLHFVKESKQDESGMPNNRFLAERTGGTYSTLKVQPAELEDSGVYFCASSQEVYNEAFFGQGTRLTVV.

The chain joins TRBV5-1 to TRBJ2-1; 13 bases align to TRBD2. Germline loops: CDR1 SGHRS, CDR2 YFSETQ. The CDR3 is 17 residues long. V trimming: 4 bases; J trimming: 3 bases; junction bases outside the gene matches: 7. As DNA, the CDR3 is TGCGCCAGCAGCGCCCGGACTAGCGGGAGTATCTACAATGAGCAGTTCTTC. The encoded protein is CASSARTSGSIYNEQFF. Filled out from reference TRBV5-1 and TRBJ2-1, the complete variable domain reads KAGVTQTPRYLIKTRGQQVTLSCSPISGHRSVSWYQQTPGQGLQFLFEYFSETQRNKGNFPGRFSGRQFSNSRSEMNVSTLELGDSALYLCASSARTSGSIYNEQFFGPGTRLTVL.

This clone was seen just once. The V gene is TRBV20-1, the J gene TRBJ2-3; D perhaps matches TRBD2 (5 bases). Germline lookup yields CDR1 DFQATT and CDR2 SNEGSKA (reference sequence). V lost 3 bases and J 9 bases, leaving 7 bases between the germline ends. The CDR3 spans 10 residues. Written as DNA, the CDR3 is TGCAGTGCTAGGAGGGAGACGCAGTATTTT. Translating gives CSARRETQYF.

The rearrangement joins TRBV7-2 to TRBJ2-7; 7 positions match TRBD1. The CDR3 has 14 amino acids. Germline values: CDR1 SGHTA, CDR2 FQGNSA. Trimming took 2 bases from V and 4 from J; bases not matched to a gene: 5. CDR3 protein: CASSLRTGLYEQYF. The CDR3 coding sequence is TGTGCCAGCAGCTTAAGGACAGGCCTTTACGAGCAGTACTTC.

This chain connects TRBV5-5 to TRBJ1-5; a weak D match, TRBD1 (6 bases). Trimming took off 6 bases at V and 5 bases at J, with 15 bases between the two ends. Per the germline V gene, CDR1 is SGHKS and CDR2 is YYEKEE (reference sequence). The CDR3 runs to 14 residues. The CDR3 reads CASTKGPGDQPQHF. CDR3 bases: TGTGCCAGCACCAAGGGGCCAGGGGATCAGCCCCAGCATTTT.

The chain carries TRBV25-1 and TRBJ2-4, with D maybe TRBD1 (5 bases). This CDR3 region has 12 residues. V lost 6 bases, J lost 4 bases, and 7 bases lay in between. Germline V gives CDR1 MGHDK, CDR2 SYGVNS. The CDR3 DNA sequence: TGTGCCAGCAGGACAGAAAAAAACATTCAGTACTTC. It translates to CASRTEKNIQYF. Combining the CDR3 with reference TRBV25-1 and TRBJ2-4 gives the whole variable domain EADIYQTPRYLVIGTGKKITLECSQTMGHDKMYWYQQDPGMELHLIHYSYGVNSTEKGDLSSESTVSRIRTEHFPLTLESARPSHTSQYLCASRTEKNIQYFGAGTRLSVL.

The chain uses TRBV4-3 and TRBJ2-7, with 7 bases lining up with TRBD1. Germline CDR1 reads LGHNA; CDR2 reads YSLEER. The V and J ends lost 4 bases and 0 bases, in that order; junction bases with no gene match: 3. The CDR3 is made up of 14 amino acids. The CDR3 here is CASSRGQPSYEQYF. CDR3 sequence (DNA): TGCGCCAGCAGCCGGGGACAGCCCTCCTACGAGCAGTACTTC.

The rearrangement uses TRBV6-1 and TRBJ2-7, with a weak D call TRBD2 (6 bases). The germline CDR1 and CDR2 sequences are MNHNS and SASEGT. V lost 7 bases and J 6 bases, leaving 16 bases between the germline ends. The CDR3 consists of 13 residues. The CDR3 sequence: CASITTGEGEQYF. The CDR3 DNA reads as TGTGCCAGCATAACAACGGGGGAAGGCGAGCAGTACTTC.

As DNA, the CDR3 is TGTGCCTGGAGTCGGGGAGGTAACAATCAGCCCCAGCATTTT. It yields the protein CAWSRGGNNQPQHF. The rearrangement uses TRBV30 and TRBJ1-5; D not resolved. Trimming shortened V by 2 bases and J by 3 bases, and 11 bases separated the two germline ends. The V gene's germline CDR1 is GTSNPN and CDR2 SVGIG (reference sequence). The CDR3 extends over 14 amino acids.

In its sample, this clone was seen once. J is TRBJ1-2 and V is TRBV28; weak D call: TRBD1 (5 bases). Germline CDR1 MDHEN, CDR2 SYDVKM. Trimming took 4 bases from V and 6 from J, leaving 9 bases between them. The CDR3 spans 12 residues. CDR3 bases: TGTGCCAGCAGTTCACAGGTCCATGGCTACACCTTC. Its protein is CASSSQVHGYTF.